Listed below are T cell receptor beta chains from one sample, sequenced in a study of regulatory T cells in long-lasting Graves disease. TCRdb fed the multiplex PCR reads into MiXCR, producing one record per CDR3 protein. The data contain about 430,000 distinct CDR3 sequences, approximately 22% of them seen just once; the ten biggest clones take up about 13%. The sample here was peripheral blood mononuclear cells (PBMCs), taken when the disease was refractory, from a patient treated with antithyroid drugs. These receptors all come from a female donor with Graves disease. Both conserved end residues are part of each CDR3. The D gene is left open where the match is weak. Clone size, where shown, is once, few, many, or a class for clones that have expanded.

J gene	D gene	clone size	V gene	CDR3 protein	CDR3 DNA
TRBJ1-4	-	few	TRBV28	CASTPEQYNEKLFF	TGTGCCAGCACCCCTGAACAGTATAATGAAAAACTGTTTTTT
TRBJ2-5	-	many	TRBV4-2	CASSHGTRQETQYF	TGTGCCAGCAGCCATGGTACTAGGCAAGAGACCCAGTACTTC
TRBJ2-7	TRBD2	-	TRBV9	CASSVEPASGSYEQYF	TGTGCCAGCAGCGTAGAGCCTGCTAGCGGGAGTTACGAGCAGTACTTC
TRBJ2-1	-	-	TRBV12-3/TRBV12-4	CASSRSFLEGAYNEQFF	TGTGCCAGCAGCCGCTCATTTCTTGAGGGGGCCTACAATGAGCAGTTCTTC
TRBJ2-2	-	-	TRBV5-1	CASSRGAQDTGELFF	TGCGCCAGCAGCCGGGGGGCTCAGGACACCGGGGAGCTGTTTTTT
TRBJ1-6	-	few	TRBV9	CASSITPRADDSPLHF	TGTGCCAGCAGCATCACACCTCGGGCAGATGATTCACCCCTCCACTTT
TRBJ1-2	TRBD1	many	TRBV10-3	CATRTGREDGYTF	TGTGCCACCAGGACAGGGCGGGAAGATGGCTACACCTTC
TRBJ2-5	TRBD1	many	TRBV20-1	CSASVGTGAETQYF	TGCAGTGCTAGTGTGGGGACAGGAGCGGAGACCCAGTACTTC
TRBJ1-1	-	many	TRBV28	CASSSLMMNTEAFF	TGTGCCAGCAGTTCTCTAATGATGAACACTGAAGCTTTCTTT
TRBJ2-7	-	-	TRBV15	CATSRDFALGNEQYF	TGTGCCACCAGCAGGGACTTCGCGCTAGGTAACGAGCAGTACTTC
TRBJ1-2	TRBD1	-	TRBV2	CASILGTGRLGYTF	TGTGCCAGCATTCTTGGGACAGGCCGCCTCGGCTACACCTTC
TRBJ2-3	-	-	TRBV7-9	CASSSGQGGADTQYF	TGTGCCAGCAGTTCAGGGCAGGGGGGAGCAGATACGCAGTATTTT
TRBJ1-1	-	-	TRBV20-1	CSARDPNTEAFF	TGCAGTGCTAGAGACCCGAACACTGAAGCTTTCTTT
TRBJ1-1	-	many	TRBV2	CASSDSENTEAFF	TGTGCCAGCAGTGACAGTGAGAACACTGAAGCTTTCTTT
TRBJ1-1	-	few	TRBV4-1	CASSRFIKGRKNTEAFF	TGCGCCAGCAGCCGCTTCATAAAAGGCCGAAAGAACACTGAAGCTTTCTTT
TRBJ2-2	-	-	TRBV29-1	CSVDAAGELFF	TGCAGCGTTGATGCTGCCGGGGAGCTGTTTTTT
TRBJ2-1	-	-	TRBV27	CASTPRRNNEQFF	TGTGCCAGCACTCCTCGCCGAAACAATGAGCAGTTCTTC
TRBJ1-2	-	few	TRBV5-1	CASSLVVREGYGYTF	TGCGCCAGCAGCCTGGTCGTCAGGGAGGGCTATGGCTACACCTTC
TRBJ2-1	TRBD2	few	TRBV7-9	CASSLEGLAFEQFF	TGTGCCAGCAGCTTAGAGGGACTAGCTTTTGAGCAGTTCTTC
TRBJ2-1	-	once	TRBV3-1	CASSQAEMAYNEQFF	TGTGCCAGCAGCCAAGCGGAGATGGCCTACAATGAGCAGTTCTTC
TRBJ1-4	TRBD1	many	TRBV15	CATSREGQGGEKLFF	TGTGCCACCAGCAGAGAAGGACAGGGCGGGGAAAAACTGTTTTTT
TRBJ2-2	-	many	TRBV2	CASSRLDGATGELFF	TGTGCCAGCAGTCGACTAGACGGGGCCACCGGGGAGCTGTTTTTT
TRBJ2-2	-	-	TRBV7-2	CASILGTYTGELFF	TGTGCCAGCATCCTAGGGACCTACACCGGGGAGCTGTTTTTT
TRBJ2-4	-	few	TRBV6-2/TRBV6-3	CASSNGQIGKNIQYF	TGTGCCAGCAGCAACGGACAGATAGGCAAAAACATTCAGTACTTC
TRBJ2-2	-	-	TRBV5-4	CASSLASNDGELFF	TGTGCCAGCAGCTTGGCCTCTAACGACGGGGAGCTGTTTTTT
TRBJ1-5	TRBD1	many	TRBV6-5	CASSYGQGRQPQHF	TGTGCCAGCAGTTACGGACAGGGCCGCCAGCCCCAGCATTTT
TRBJ2-5	TRBD2	many	TRBV28	CASSFFGGGQETQYF	TGTGCCAGCAGTTTTTTCGGCGGGGGGCAAGAGACCCAGTACTTC
TRBJ1-2	TRBD1	many	TRBV6-2/TRBV6-3	CASRSQGEDGYTF	TGTGCCAGCAGATCTCAGGGGGAGGATGGCTACACCTTC
TRBJ1-4	-	many	TRBV2	CASRKEAGFNEKLFF	TGTGCCAGCAGGAAGGAAGCCGGCTTTAATGAAAAACTGTTTTTT
TRBJ2-6	TRBD1	few	TRBV6-2/TRBV6-3	CASSDTGTGAGANVLTF	TGTGCCAGCAGTGATACCGGGACAGGGGCTGGGGCCAACGTCCTGACTTTC
TRBJ1-2	-	few	TRBV7-9	CASKGLVYGYTF	TGTGCCAGCAAGGGGTTGGTCTATGGCTACACCTTC
TRBJ2-5	-	many	TRBV7-9	CASSSIRAGRRETQYF	TGTGCCAGCAGCTCGATCCGGGCCGGCCGGAGGGAGACCCAGTACTTC
TRBJ1-1	-	-	TRBV3-1	CASSQVGVTEAFF	TGTGCCAGCAGCCAAGTTGGGGTCACTGAAGCTTTCTTT
TRBJ2-6	-	many	TRBV12-3/TRBV12-4	CASKGLGRPPSGANVLTF	TGTGCCAGCAAGGGTTTGGGGAGACCCCCCTCTGGGGCCAACGTCCTGACTTTC
TRBJ1-5	-	-	TRBV20-1	CSARDAGDQPQHF	TGCAGTGCAAGGGACGCTGGGGATCAGCCCCAGCATTTT
TRBJ2-5	TRBD1	few	TRBV20-1	CSASLTGSLGETQYF	TGCAGTGCTAGCCTGACAGGGTCCTTAGGGGAGACCCAGTACTTC